These T cell receptor beta chains were read from a single sample in a study of T-cell reconstitution after alpha-beta-depleted transplantation in children. In TCRdb, the PCR reads were re-called with MiXCR into one record per CDR3 protein. The data show around 530,000 distinct CDR3 sequences, 30% to 35% seen once. The sample consisted of PBMCs from the stem cell graft donor, taken from the stem cell graft. The receptors shown here come from a human donor who donated a stem cell graft to a child with aplastic anemia. Each CDR3 is given with its conserved first and last residue. The D gene is left open where the match is weak. Size values are once, few and many counts, or a class for expanded clones, and some rows have none.

>NA|TRBV5-5|TRBJ1-5|few
TGTGCCAGCAGCTGGGGACCGGGCCGGGGTATAAGCAATCAGCCCCAGCATTTT
CASSWGPGRGISNQPQHF
>NA|TRBV18|TRBJ2-1|NA
TGTGCCAGCTCACTAAACGTGCCCTCATCCTCCTACAATGAGCAGTTCTTC
CASSLNVPSSSYNEQFF
>NA|TRBV16|TRBJ2-1|few
TGTGCCAGCAGCCCCAGCAGGGGAGGAGACAATGAGCAGTTCTTC
CASSPSRGGDNEQFF
>NA|TRBV10-3|TRBJ1-1|NA
TGTGCCATCAGTGAGTCCCCTAGGGCGAACACTGAAGCTTTCTTT
CAISESPRANTEAFF
>TRBD2|TRBV7-2|TRBJ2-7|few
TGTGCCAGCAGCCAAGCGGGAGTAGGCGAGCAGTACTTC
CASSQAGVGEQYF
>NA|TRBV6-1|TRBJ1-2|NA
TGTGCCAGCAGTGTATGGGACTATGGCTACACCTTC
CASSVWDYGYTF
>NA|TRBV6-2/TRBV6-3|TRBJ1-5|NA
TGTGCCATCGCGGAGGGCGAACCTCAGCCCCAGCATTTT
CAIAEGEPQPQHF
>NA|TRBV7-2|TRBJ1-5|many
TGTGCCAGCGGAGTAGGATCTCAGCCCCAGCATTTT
CASGVGSQPQHF
>NA|TRBV6-2/TRBV6-3|TRBJ1-4|NA
TGTGCCAGCAGTTACGAACCAACTAATGAAAAACTGTTTTTT
CASSYEPTNEKLFF
>TRBD1|TRBV20-1|TRBJ1-1|few
TGCAGTGCTCCAAGCAGGGGGCTCACTGAAGCTTTCTTT
CSAPSRGLTEAFF
>NA|TRBV4-3|TRBJ2-7|few
TGCGCCAGCAGCCAAGATCGTGCGGGTAGTTACGAGCAGTACTTC
CASSQDRAGSYEQYF
>TRBD2|TRBV5-6|TRBJ2-5|once
TGTGCCAGCAGCTTGGCAACTAGCGGAACCAACTCCCAAGAGACCCAGTACTTC
CASSLATSGTNSQETQYF
>NA|TRBV5-1|TRBJ2-5|NA
TGCGCCAGCAGCTTAGCGGGTAGCGGAATTTCCCGGGAGACCCAGTACTTC
CASSLAGSGISRETQYF
>NA|TRBV10-1|TRBJ2-3|NA
TGCGCCAGCAGTGGCTTAGGACGCACAGATACGCAGTATTTT
CASSGLGRTDTQYF
>TRBD2|TRBV5-1|TRBJ2-2|NA
TGCGCCAGCAGCTTAAGTAGCGGGAGCCCCGGGGAGCTGTTTTTT
CASSLSSGSPGELFF
>NA|TRBV5-6|TRBJ2-1|few
TGTGCCAGCAGCTTGCCGTACCCCTCCTACAATGAGCAGTTCTTC
CASSLPYPSYNEQFF
>TRBD1|TRBV10-3|TRBJ1-5|few
TGTGCCGCCAGACAGGGCAGCAATCAGCCCCAGCATTTT
CAARQGSNQPQHF
>NA|TRBV6-1|TRBJ1-5|NA
TGTGCCAGCAGTCGAACAAGAGGGGAAGGGCAGCCCCAGCATTTT
CASSRTRGEGQPQHF
>NA|TRBV7-2|TRBJ2-3|NA
TGTGCCAGCAGCTTTTCGGACCCCGCAACAGGGGATACGCAGTATTTT
CASSFSDPATGDTQYF
>NA|TRBV10-3|TRBJ1-5|NA
TGTGCCATCAGCGAGGTTGGGGGCCGGCAGCCCCAGCATTTT
CAISEVGGRQPQHF
>TRBD1|TRBV6-2/TRBV6-3|TRBJ1-1|few
TGTGCCAGCAGTTTACGAGTTGTCGGGACAGGAAGTTACAACACTGAAGCTTTCTTT
CASSLRVVGTGSYNTEAFF
>TRBD2|TRBV20-1|TRBJ2-7|many
TGCAGTGCTAGAGATCCGAGCGGGGACTTCTACGAGCAGTACTTC
CSARDPSGDFYEQYF
>NA|TRBV5-4|TRBJ1-2|NA
TGTGCCAGCAGCTTGGCCCGGGGGTATGGCTACACCTTC
CASSLARGYGYTF
>NA|TRBV18|TRBJ2-2|few
TGTGCCAGCTCAAGCAGGGACGGCGGGGAGCTGTTTTTT
CASSSRDGGELFF
>NA|TRBV24-1|TRBJ1-2|few
TGTGCCACCAGTGATTTTGCGACTAACTATGGCTACACCTTC
CATSDFATNYGYTF